A selection of T cell receptor beta chains follows, all from one sample in a study of T cells after yellow fever vaccination. From the 5' RACE reads, TCRdb called clonotypes with MiXCR, one entry per CDR3 protein. The sample records 230,000 or so distinct CDR3 sequences, about 7% being singletons. The input for sequencing was CD4+ T cells sorted from PBMCs, taken on the day of the yellow fever booster vaccination. These receptors were collected from a man aged 30 to 45 who received the YFV17D yellow fever vaccine. CDR3s include the opening cysteine and the closing phenylalanine or tryptophan. D genes are given only for firm matches. Clone size is stated in some rows and not others, as once, few, many or a class when expanded.

v_gene,j_gene,abundance,d_gene,CDR3aa,CDR3nt
TRBV6-1,TRBJ1-4,few,NA,CASRESGGDEKLFF,TGTGCCAGCAGGGAGTCCGGGGGTGATGAAAAACTGTTTTTT
TRBV12-3/TRBV12-4,TRBJ2-6,few,NA,CASSRNSAGANVLTF,TGTGCCAGCAGTCGAAATAGTGCTGGGGCCAACGTCCTGACTTTC
TRBV5-1,TRBJ2-7,many,NA,CASSPGNEQYF,TGCGCCAGCAGCCCAGGGAACGAGCAGTACTTC
TRBV12-3/TRBV12-4,TRBJ2-3,few,NA,CASRLRATDTQYF,TGTGCCAGCAGATTACGAGCTACAGATACGCAGTATTTT
TRBV30,TRBJ2-2,NA,NA,CAWTVVGPGTGELFF,TGTGCCTGGACCGTAGTGGGGCCAGGCACCGGGGAGCTGTTTTTT
TRBV12-3/TRBV12-4,TRBJ1-5,few,NA,CASSLEGGNQPQHF,TGTGCCAGCAGTTTAGAAGGTGGCAATCAGCCCCAGCATTTT
TRBV2,TRBJ2-3,few,TRBD1,CASRGQGLTDTQYF,TGTGCCAGCAGAGGACAGGGACTCACAGATACGCAGTATTTT
TRBV12-3/TRBV12-4,TRBJ2-7,many,NA,CASSLQDPYEQYF,TGTGCCAGCAGTTTACAGGACCCCTACGAGCAGTACTTC
TRBV7-6,TRBJ2-5,few,TRBD1,CASSLYRDRQETQYF,TGTGCCAGCAGCTTATACCGGGACAGACAAGAGACCCAGTACTTC
TRBV11-2,TRBJ2-5,many,TRBD1,CASSPRTGPRRETQYF,TGTGCCAGCAGCCCTAGGACAGGGCCTAGAAGGGAGACCCAGTACTTC
TRBV5-1,TRBJ2-3,many,NA,CASSSDGVSTDTQYF,TGCGCCAGCAGCTCAGACGGGGTTAGCACAGATACGCAGTATTTT
TRBV18,TRBJ2-7,NA,NA,CASSPIPTAYEQYF,TGTGCCAGCTCACCTATTCCCACCGCCTACGAGCAGTACTTC
TRBV19,TRBJ1-5,few,NA,CASTFGTVSNQPQHF,TGTGCCAGTACCTTTGGTACGGTCAGCAATCAGCCCCAGCATTTT
TRBV5-1,TRBJ2-7,few,TRBD2,CASSLQRTGTRTYEQYF,TGCGCCAGCAGCTTGCAACGAACCGGGACTAGAACTTACGAGCAGTACTTC
TRBV6-2/TRBV6-3,TRBJ2-1,few,TRBD2,CASKPSGYNEQFF,TGTGCCAGCAAGCCTAGCGGTTACAATGAGCAGTTCTTC
TRBV15,TRBJ2-7,many,NA,CATSPVPIGLPGSEQYF,TGTGCCACCAGCCCTGTCCCCATCGGGCTCCCAGGAAGCGAGCAGTACTTC
TRBV5-4,TRBJ2-7,NA,NA,CASSLSQAEQYF,TGTGCCAGCAGCTTGAGTCAGGCCGAGCAGTACTTC
TRBV18,TRBJ2-1,NA,TRBD2,CASSPPGLAGVYEQFF,TGTGCCAGCTCACCGCCGGGACTAGCGGGTGTCTATGAGCAGTTCTTC
TRBV28,TRBJ2-2,NA,NA,CASTTASSGELFF,TGTGCCAGCACCACGGCTAGTTCCGGGGAGCTGTTTTTT
TRBV23-1,TRBJ2-4,few,TRBD1,CASSQTSPPQGAKNIQYF,TGCGCCAGCAGTCAAACTAGTCCCCCACAGGGGGCCAAAAACATTCAGTACTTC
TRBV4-1,TRBJ2-2,few,NA,CASSQGSYVTGELFF,TGCGCCAGCAGCCAAGGTTCGTACGTCACCGGGGAGCTGTTTTTT
TRBV5-4,TRBJ2-7,few,NA,CASSQGDFSYYEQYF,TGTGCCAGCAGCCAGGGGGACTTCAGCTATTACGAGCAGTACTTC
TRBV6-2/TRBV6-3,TRBJ2-7,few,NA,CASNSGRYYEQYF,TGTGCCAGCAACTCGGGACGATATTACGAGCAGTACTTC
TRBV5-5,TRBJ2-7,few,TRBD2,CASSLSLGLGTYEQYF,TGTGCCAGCAGCTTGAGTCTGGGACTAGGTACCTACGAGCAGTACTTC
TRBV12-3/TRBV12-4,TRBJ2-5,NA,NA,CASSFMPITDFQETQYF,TGTGCCAGCAGTTTTATGCCAATTACGGACTTCCAAGAGACCCAGTACTTC
TRBV11-2,TRBJ2-5,few,TRBD2,CASSPYLGRAYRKMYQETQYF,TGTGCCAGCAGCCCTTATCTGGGGAGGGCCTACCGAAAGATGTACCAAGAGACCCAGTACTTC
TRBV3-1,TRBJ2-7,few,TRBD2,CASSPMGGMEYEQYF,TGTGCCAGCAGCCCCATGGGGGGGATGGAGTACGAGCAGTACTTC
TRBV10-2,TRBJ2-7,NA,TRBD2,CATTVRLAGKSSYEQYF,TGCGCCACCACGGTGAGACTAGCGGGTAAAAGCTCCTACGAGCAGTACTTC
TRBV7-2,TRBJ2-5,NA,NA,CASSASSSRETQYF,TGTGCCAGCAGCGCCTCTAGCTCCCGGGAGACCCAGTACTTC
TRBV3-1,TRBJ2-2,once,NA,CASSQVATGELFF,TGTGCCAGCAGCCAAGTTGCCACCGGGGAGCTGTTTTTT
TRBV20-1,TRBJ1-6,NA,TRBD1,CSARADRGSPLHF,TGCAGTGCTAGAGCAGACAGGGGCTCACCCCTCCACTTT
TRBV20-1,TRBJ2-5,NA,NA,CSARRGPQETQYF,TGCAGTGCTAGAAGAGGACCCCAAGAGACCCAGTACTTC
TRBV10-3,TRBJ1-6,NA,NA,CAISERGSSRSYNSPLHF,TGTGCCATCAGTGAGAGGGGCAGTTCCCGCTCCTATAATTCACCCCTCCACTTT
TRBV6-1,TRBJ2-3,many,TRBD2,CASGSSGSTDTQYF,TGTGCCAGCGGATCGAGCGGGAGTACAGATACGCAGTATTTT
TRBV7-2,TRBJ2-1,many,NA,CASSLGTYNEQFF,TGTGCCAGCAGCCTTGGGACCTACAATGAGCAGTTCTTC
TRBV20-1,TRBJ1-1,NA,NA,CSASLAGLGTEAFF,TGCAGTGCTAGTCTCGCAGGGCTGGGGACTGAAGCTTTCTTT
TRBV20-1,TRBJ2-2,many,TRBD2,CSFVASGSTGELFF,TGCAGTTTTGTGGCTAGCGGGAGTACCGGGGAGCTGTTTTTT
TRBV15,TRBJ2-1,few,NA,CATSRARGTNEQFF,TGTGCCACCAGCAGAGCCAGGGGAACCAATGAGCAGTTCTTC
TRBV7-7,TRBJ2-1,NA,TRBD2,CASSLVPSGNSGQFF,TGTGCTAGCAGCTTAGTCCCTAGCGGGAACTCGGGGCAGTTCTTC
TRBV13,TRBJ2-2,many,NA,CASSLSSRGAGELFF,TGTGCCAGCAGCTTGAGTAGTCGGGGCGCCGGGGAGCTGTTTTTT